The present entry profiles one T cell receptor beta chain with its context. This clonotype has just a few counts. The antigen it recognizes is unknown. Within one base of it there is no much larger clone, and no base qualities were kept. This sample was included in a study of regulatory T cells in long-lasting Graves disease (dated by TCRdb to about 2021). About the investigation overall: In the newly diagnosed Graves' disease group, patients had been taking antithyroid drugs for less than 3 months. Patients with persistent Graves' disease were compared with patients with newly diagnosed Graves' disease using TCR sequencing and RNA sequencing of peripheral blood. The study took place in China and was registered as a clinical trial. A total of roughly 33 samples underwent TCR sequencing: about 13 from persistent and about 20 from newly diagnosed Graves' disease patients. Study-level results and caveats: Compared with newly diagnosed patients, persistent Graves' disease patients had lower TCR Shannon entropy and fewer highly expanded clones, which suggests clonal expansion. The study examined only peripheral blood because the primary lesion, thyroid tissue, could not be accessed. Sequencing and analysis were restricted to the TCR beta chain. Persistent disease showed preferential use of TRBV28, TRBJ1-2 and TRBJ2-5, whereas newly diagnosed disease favored TRBV20-1 and TRBJ2-1. A larger number of public clonotypes was shared among persistent patients (around 3,000) than among newly diagnosed patients (around 890). The authors noted that the small sample size was a limitation that may lower accuracy.

The time point label for this specimen denotes: newly diagnosed GD, antithyroid drugs for less than 3 months. RNA was extracted from PBMCs in TRIzol for both TCR sequencing and RNA sequencing. Graves' disease was diagnosed according to American Thyroid Association guidelines. The patients came from an endocrinology department in Xi'an, China. From each patient, 7.5 to 9.5 milliliters of peripheral blood was collected into an EDTA anticoagulant tube. Ficoll Paque Plus density gradient separation was used to isolate PBMCs, and no further T cell sorting was done. RNA quality was checked with an Agilent 2100 Bioanalyzer and agarose gel, and concentration with a NanoDrop 2000. Trimming at the junction amounts to 4 bases on V and 4 bases on J, and the germline ends lie 13 bases apart. The CDR3 measures 14 amino acids from cysteine to phenylalanine. CDR3 DNA only is kept here, 42 bases in frame from base 1. The germline V gene supplies CDR1 SGHTA and CDR2 FQGNSA.

Libraries were prepared through multiplex PCR. Instrument used: Illumina HiSeq 4000. TCR beta libraries were built with iRepertoire HTBI primers and Arm-PCR amplification of CDR3 regions. Before sequencing, the PCR products underwent gel purification. In the original analysis: Gene usage analysis of CDR3 amino acid clonotypes used the 62 TRBV and around 14 TRBJ segments found across samples. COPE and FqMerger were used to merge the filtered high-quality paired reads into contigs. BLAST was used to align contigs to IMGT TRBV, TRBD and TRBJ reference genes, with CDR3 defined following IMGT. Any clonotype with a frequency above 0.1% was counted as a highly expanded clone. Shannon entropy was used to measure repertoire diversity, and the Gini coefficient was used to measure V-J evenness. A clonotype was considered public if more than one individual shared it. The raw public reads went through TCRdb reprocessing: fastp at Q25, MiXCR clone calling, in-frame beta chains kept. Rows are unified per CDR3 protein, each entry keeping the most common DNA and genes. The V and J calls and clone size come from TCRdb's table, not from the authors' own analysis. This sample has roughly 610,000 distinct CDR3 sequences in its table, and approximately 16% of those were observed once. The ten largest clones represent 12% of the sample.

The sample was also reused in another study, on T cells in Graves' hyperthyroidism and ophthalmopathy. Per the second study: Stable Graves' hyperthyroidism was defined as no progression to ophthalmopathy during 18 months of follow-up. The hyperthyroidism patients were between 18 and 65 years old and newly diagnosed, with a disease duration of less than 2 months. Any patient with an uncontrolled infection, another autoimmune disease, pregnancy or lactation was excluded. Clinical symptoms, serum thyroxine and TRAb, thyroid ultrasound, and orbital computed tomography formed the basis for the diagnoses. The first round of RT-PCR for the TCR CDR3 was performed with the HTBI primer set and the Qiagen OneStep RT-PCR kit. Most expanded thyroid clonotypes (frequency above 0.001) were also detected in blood, suggesting blood repertoires may reflect thyroid immune responses. A 13 V-J signature model separated ophthalmopathy from stable hyperthyroidism, with around 88% sensitivity and 81.08% specificity in cross-validation and 80%/75% in testing. In validation, progression to ophthalmopathy was predicted by the model with around 71% sensitivity and nearly 75% specificity, a median of around 6.5 months before onset. A discovery cohort of fewer than 110 patients, 43 with Graves' ophthalmopathy and 57 with stable Graves' hyperthyroidism, was used to find distinguishing TCR V-J signatures. Whether ophthalmopathy could be predicted prospectively was tested in an independent validation cohort made up of under 20 hyperthyroidism patients plus 17 patients who later progressed to ophthalmopathy. For training and testing, the roughly 93 patients in the discovery cohort were randomly divided in a 7:3 ratio. In about 6 Graves' hyperthyroidism patients, the study also compared T-cell repertoires from thyroid tissue with T-cell repertoires from blood. After blood sampling, hyperthyroidism patients were treated with methimazole at a starting dose of 30 mg daily, and ophthalmopathy patients were treated with high-dose intravenous methylprednisolone. Libraries were constructed in a second round of multiplex PCR, after which size selection and purification were carried out. Paired-end sequencing of the libraries was performed with 100 bp reads on an Illumina HiSeq2000. Raw data were processed with SOAPnuke, discarding reads with adapters, uncalled bases, mean Phred below 15, or no exact constant-primer or identifier match. High-quality paired reads were merged with COPE v1.2.5, and unique nucleotide sequences were defined as clonotypes. MiTCR v1.1 was used to align the clonotypes against IMGT TRBV, TRBD and TRBJ reference segments. The analysis included only V-J combinations with a frequency above 0.0001, which together covered approximately 99% of the repertoires. The TCS score was defined as the ratio of F50 (clonal expansion) to E x V (chaos), calculated using BLOSUM62-based TCRdist between CDR3 peptides within each V-J. Welch's t-statistics and random forest reduced some 510 V-J features to 10 to 15, which were used in a naive Bayes classifier (R e1071). No statistical method was used to fix the sample size in advance, and group allocation was not hidden from the investigators. The paper describes TCR Vbeta CDR3 sequencing of 135 peripheral blood samples, made up of roughly 40 ophthalmopathy patients, approximately 73 hyperthyroidism patients and some 17 progressor patients.

The TCR originated in a man aged 18-30 years with Graves disease. Donor details come from another sample of the same person, matched by shared clones. Rearrangement joined TRBV7-2 to TRBJ1-2; possibly the D gene is TRBD1, per 5 matching bases. The sample consisted of peripheral blood mononuclear cells (PBMCs), taken at new diagnosis, from a patient treated with antithyroid drugs. The DNA is TGTGCCAGCAGCTCCGTAACAGACAGCTATGGCTACACCTTC. It encodes CASSSVTDSYGYTF. The variable domain in full, with residues beyond the CDR3 obtained from the reference TRBV7-2 and TRBJ1-2 genes, is GAGVSQSPSNKVTEKGKDVELRCDPISGHTALYWYRQSLGQGLEFLIYFQGNSAPDKSGLPSDRFSAERTGGSVSTLTIQRTQQEDSAVYLCASSSVTDSYGYTFGSGTRLTVV.